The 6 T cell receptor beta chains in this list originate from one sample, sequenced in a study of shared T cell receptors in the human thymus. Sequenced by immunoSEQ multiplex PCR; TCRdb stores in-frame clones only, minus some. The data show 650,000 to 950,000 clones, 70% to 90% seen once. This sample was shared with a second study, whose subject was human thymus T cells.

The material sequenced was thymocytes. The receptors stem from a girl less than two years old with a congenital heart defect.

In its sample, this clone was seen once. The CDR3 sequence: CASSQVDGTGGSATEAFF. The CDR3 DNA reads TGCGCCAGCAGCCAAGTGGACGGGACAGGGGGCTCCGCCACTGAAGCTTTCTTT. V is TRBV4-3 and J is TRBJ1-1; 12 bases line up with TRBD1. V dropped 1 base and J dropped 4; count of bases not matched to a gene: 10. CDR3 length: 18 amino acids. CDR1 and CDR2 from the germline V gene are LGHNA and YSLEER.

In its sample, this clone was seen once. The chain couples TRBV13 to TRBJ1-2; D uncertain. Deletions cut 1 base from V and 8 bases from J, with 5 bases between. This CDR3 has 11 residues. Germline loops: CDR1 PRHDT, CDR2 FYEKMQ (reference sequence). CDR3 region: CASSLVMGYTF. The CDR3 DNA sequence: TGTGCCAGCAGCTTAGTAATGGGCTACACCTTC.

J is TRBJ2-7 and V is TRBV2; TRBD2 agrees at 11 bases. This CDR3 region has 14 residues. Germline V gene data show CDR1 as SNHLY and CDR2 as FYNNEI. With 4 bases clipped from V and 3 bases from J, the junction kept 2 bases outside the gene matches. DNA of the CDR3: TGTGCCAGCAGTGTAACTAGCGGGGGCTACGAGCAGTACTTC. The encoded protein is CASSVTSGGYEQYF.

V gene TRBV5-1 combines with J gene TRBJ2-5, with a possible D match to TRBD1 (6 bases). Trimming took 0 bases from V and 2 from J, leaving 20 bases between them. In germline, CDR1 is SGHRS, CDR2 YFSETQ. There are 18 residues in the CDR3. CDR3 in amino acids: CASSLERTAHKPQETQYF. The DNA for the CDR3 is TGCGCCAGCAGCTTGGAGCGGACAGCGCATAAACCACAAGAGACCCAGTACTTC.

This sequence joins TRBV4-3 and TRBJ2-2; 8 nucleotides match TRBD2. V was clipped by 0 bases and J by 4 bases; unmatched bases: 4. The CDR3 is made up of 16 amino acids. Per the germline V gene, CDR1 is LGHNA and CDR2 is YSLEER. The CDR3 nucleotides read TGCGCCAGCAGCCAAGATCCAGCGGGGGTCACCGGGGAGCTGTTTTTT. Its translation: CASSQDPAGVTGELFF.

This CDR3 is CASSSHPYSAYEQYF. The CDR3 DNA follows: TGTGCCAGCAGCTCGCATCCCTATAGCGCTTACGAGCAGTACTTC. This chain joins TRBV7-2 and TRBJ2-7, with D perhaps matching TRBD2 (5 bases). Germline CDR1 and CDR2: SGHTA and FQGNSA. The length of the CDR3 is 15 residues. V shed 4 bases and J shed 4 bases, with 17 bases lying between them.